The 5 T cell receptor beta chains reported below all come from one sample, sequenced in a study of T cell responses to AZD1222 COVID-19 vaccine. Clones were sequenced by immunoSEQ multiplex PCR, and TCRdb holds only the in-frame ones, with some missing. This repertoire shows roughly 170,000 clones, 88% found once; its top ten account for roughly 0.5%. Sample: peripheral blood, taken on day 0 of AZD1222 vaccination. Every receptor here comes from an adult in good health.

The chain has TRBV7-8 and TRBJ1-1; D ambiguous. The CDR3 loop spans 13 amino acids. CDR1 is SGHVS and CDR2 is FQNEAQ in the germline V gene. The V end lost 5 bases, the J end lost 7 bases, and 14 bases lay between the germline ends. CDR3: CASSLRGILEAFF. CDR3 coding DNA: TGTGCCAGCAGCCTCCGTGGGATCCTTGAAGCTTTCTTT.

V gene TRBV7-9 combines with J gene TRBJ1-5, with TRBD1 matching over 7 bases. The CDR3 is made up of 13 amino acids. Germline V gene data show CDR1 as SEHNR and CDR2 as FQNEAQ (reference sequence). With V trimmed by 5 bases and J by 7 bases, 5 bases remained unmatched. The CDR3 sequence is CASSRDSRQPQHF. The CDR3 nucleotides are TGTGCCAGCAGCCGGGACAGTCGGCAGCCCCAGCATTTT.

This chain links TRBV3-1 (or the pseudogene TRBV3-2) with TRBJ1-6; 7 nucleotides agree with TRBD1. Trimming removed 3 bases from V and 4 bases from J; junction bases left unmatched: 3. This CDR3 comprises 15 residues. CDR1 and CDR2 from the germline V gene are LGHDT and YNNKEL (reference sequence). The chain's CDR3 is CASSQQGVYNSPLHF. The CDR3 DNA reads as TGTGCCAGCAGCCAGCAGGGGGTTTATAATTCACCCCTCCACTTT.

The V call is TRBV7-6, the J call TRBJ2-7, with 10 bases that match TRBD2. The CDR3 totals 15 residues. The germline V gene has CDR1 SGHVS and CDR2 FNYEAQ. V trimming: 4 bases; J trimming: 3 bases; junction bases outside the gene matches: 6. CDR3 nucleotide sequence: TGTGCCAGCAGCTCCTTAGCGGGAGGCCTCTACGAGCAGTACTTC. It yields the protein CASSSLAGGLYEQYF. Full variable domain (outside the CDR3, taken from reference TRBV7-6 and TRBJ2-7): GAGVSQSPRYKVTKRGQDVALRCDPISGHVSLYWYRQALGQGPEFLTYFNYEAQQDKSGLPNDRFSAERPEGSISTLTIQRTEQRDSAMYRCASSSLAGGLYEQYFGPGTRLTVT.

The genes are TRBV6-2 or TRBV6-3 and TRBJ2-7; no clear D. Germline lookup yields CDR1 MNHEY and CDR2 SVGEGT. The V gene lost 5 bases and the J gene lost 0 bases, with 5 bases spanning the gap. The CDR3 is 12 amino acids. DNA for the CDR3: TGTGCCAGCAGTCAGAACTCCTACGAGCAGTACTTC. It yields the protein CASSQNSYEQYF.